Following are 11 T cell receptor beta chains from one sample sequenced in a study of blood T cell repertoires in COVID-19. The assay was immunoSEQ multiplex PCR, and TCRdb's table has in-frame clones only and misses some. The profile shows about 350,000 clones, more than 75% of them singletons. The specimen sequenced was PBMCs or T cells enriched from blood (not recorded which). The receptors here all came from a woman in her 30s who had recovered from COVID-19.

The chain combines TRBV6-6 with TRBJ1-2; 8 bases are a match to TRBD1. Germline V CDR1 and CDR2: MNHNY, SVGAGI (reference sequence). J lost 5 bases, V lost 6 bases, and 8 bases had no gene match. There are 14 residues in the CDR3. CDR3 sequence reads: CASRVTGVTYGYTF. The CDR3 region has the DNA TGTGCCAGCAGGGTGACAGGGGTTACTTATGGCTACACCTTC.

The rearrangement joins TRBV2 to TRBJ1-1, with D uncertain. Germline-derived CDR1 and CDR2 are SNHLY and FYNNEI. V was trimmed by 4 bases and J by 7 bases, leaving 10 bases between them. The CDR3 sequence is 12 residues long. The CDR3 DNA reads TGTGCCAGCAGTGCGGTCGGCGGTGAAGCTTTCTTT. Protein sequence: CASSAVGGEAFF.

The V call is TRBV11-2, the J call TRBJ2-3; 8 bases fit TRBD1. Looked up from germline, CDR1 is SGHAT and CDR2 is FQNNGV. This CDR3 spans 18 amino acids. With 5 bases clipped from V and 2 bases from J, the junction kept 15 bases outside the gene matches. The CDR3 region is CASSAYRGKVKDTDTQYF. CDR3 bases: TGTGCCAGCAGCGCATACAGGGGGAAGGTTAAGGACACAGATACGCAGTATTTT.

V gene TRBV13 combines with J gene TRBJ2-1; 7 bases map to TRBD2. CDR1 is PRHDT, CDR2 FYEKMQ, per germline (reference sequence). V dropped 3 bases and J dropped 0; count of bases not matched to a gene: 8. CDR3 size: 17 residues. This chain's CDR3 is CASSFGAGGGSYNEQFF. The CDR3 DNA reads TGTGCCAGCAGCTTTGGGGCGGGCGGGGGCTCCTACAATGAGCAGTTCTTC.

CDR3: CASTRLANTGELFF. The CDR3 DNA follows: TGTGCCAGCACTAGACTAGCGAACACCGGGGAGCTGTTTTTT. V gene TRBV27 combines with J gene TRBJ2-2, with D possibly being TRBD2 (6 bases). Germline V gene lookup returns CDR1 MNHEY and CDR2 SMNVEV (reference sequence). With 7 bases removed from V and 0 bases from J, the gap between germline ends came to 9 bases. The CDR3 is 14 amino acids.

CDR3 loop: CASSPRGQAARGELFF. The CDR3 DNA sequence: TGTGCCAGCAGCCCCAGAGGGCAGGCAGCTCGAGGGGAGCTGTTTTTT. The chain uses TRBV7-3 and TRBJ2-2; possible D gene TRBD2, 5 bases. The germline V gene has CDR1 SGHTA and CDR2 FQGTGA. The CDR3 is 16 amino acids. V was pared by 5 bases and J by 8 bases, with 21 bases between.

The chain links TRBV4-1 to TRBJ1-2; 8 bases align to TRBD1. The CDR3 has 16 residues. The trim removed 1 base at V and 4 bases at J, leaving 8 bases unmatched. Per the germline V gene, CDR1 is MGHRA and CDR2 is YSYEKL. This CDR3 is CASSQVPGGEGYGYTF. CDR3 bases: TGCGCCAGCAGCCAAGTCCCAGGGGGCGAGGGCTATGGCTACACCTTC.

This clone showed up just once. V usage is TRBV6-6 and J usage is TRBJ2-7, with TRBD2 identical over 8 bases. CDR3 length: 14 residues. Looked up from germline, CDR1 is MNHNY and CDR2 is SVGAGI (reference sequence). Trimming removed 5 bases from V and 7 bases from J; junction bases left unmatched: 10. CDR3 DNA sequence: TGTGCCAGCAGTCCGGGAGCCTCGGGGGGGGAGCAGTACTTC. It translates to CASSPGASGGEQYF.

The V call is TRBV9, the J call TRBJ1-3, with D possibly TRBD1 on 6 matching bases. The CDR3 runs 21 residues. Trimming left V 4 bases short and J 0 bases short, with 29 bases between. CDR1 and CDR2 from the germline V gene are SGDLS and YYNGEE. For the CDR3, the DNA is TGTGCCAGCAGCCCAAGTACGGGGGGACAAGGGCTTCTACGCTCTGGAAACACCATATATTTT. Its translation: CASSPSTGGQGLLRSGNTIYF.

The chain has TRBV5-6 and TRBJ2-6; D is perhaps TRBD1 (6 bases). V lost 4 bases and J lost 0, with 8 bases in between. The V gene's germline CDR1 is SGHDT and CDR2 YYEEEE. The CDR3 extends over 15 amino acids. This CDR3 is CASSLQGSGANVLTF. The CDR3 region has the DNA TGTGCCAGCAGCCTACAGGGCTCTGGGGCCAACGTCCTGACTTTC. Together with reference TRBV5-6 and TRBJ2-6, the CDR3 gives the full variable domain: DAGVTQSPTHLIKTRGQQVTLRCSPKSGHDTVSWYQQALGQGPQFIFQYYEEEERQRGNFPDRFSGHQFPNYSSELNVNALLLGDSALYLCASSLQGSGANVLTFGAGSRLTVL.

The CDR3 is CATSALVGTGELFF. CDR3 bases: TGTGCCACCAGCGCCCTGGTCGGGACCGGGGAGCTGTTTTTT. The rearrangement links TRBV15 to TRBJ2-2; the D is unclear. The CDR3 is 14 residues long. V was cut by 5 bases and J by 5 bases, with 12 bases left in between. The germline V gene encodes CDR1 LNHNV and CDR2 YYDKDF (reference sequence).